This T cell receptor (beta chain) came from a study of cytomegalovirus exposure and HLA in healthy donors. Study findings and constraints: It was confirmed in vitro that a few of the CMV-associated chains were specific for CMV antigens. Among TCR beta chains, those listed as cytomegalovirus-associated numbered around 180.

The length of the CDR3 is 13 residues. With V trimmed by 2 bases and J by 10 bases, 4 bases remained unmatched. Germline V gene sequence: CDR1 MDHEN, CDR2 SYDVKM. In this sample, this clone turned up once. The antigen remains unidentified. TCRdb's copy holds only in-frame clones and misses some; the assay was immunoSEQ multiplex PCR. Here the sample spans 240,000 or so clones, approximately 83% being singletons. Separate from the roughly 610-subject first cohort, the roughly 130-subject validation cohort was the one that the donors belonged to. The TCR was taken from a woman in her 30s in good health and CMV-seropositive. The sequencing sample was made of PBMCs. This rearrangement joins TRBV28 to TRBJ1-5; TRBD1 agrees at 8 bases. The CDR3 coding sequence is TGTGCCAGCAGTTTAGCAGGGGGCGGTCCCCAGCATTTT. Encoded protein: CASSLAGGGPQHF.